This passage covers 22 T cell receptor beta chains from one sample sequenced in a study of human CD8 memory T cell subsets. UMI-labeled 5' RACE was used, and it produced the TCR beta libraries. From the 5' RACE reads, TCRdb lists one entry per CDR3 protein and no DNA. The repertoire table contains about 5,400 distinct CDR3 sequences. The sample comprised CD8+ effector memory T cells (TEM) sorted from PBMCs. Subset noted: effector memory CD8 T cells, CCR7- CD45RO+ CD95+. Every receptor here comes from a human donor in good health.

The chain is built from TRBV10-3 and TRBJ1-6; TCRdb reports TRBD1, a call that lacks DNA to check it against. Looked up from germline, CDR1 is ENHRY and CDR2 is SYGVKD. The CDR3 totals 13 residues. CDR3 loop: CAIRAGSPSPLHF.

This clonotype ranks as large (0.1 to 1%) in terms of frequency. The rearrangement links TRBV20-1 to TRBJ2-3. There are 12 residues in the CDR3. CDR1 and CDR2 from the germline V gene are DFQATT and SNEGSKA (reference sequence). CDR3: CSARAARDTQYF.

V and J are TRBV20-1 and TRBJ2-1; lacking DNA, the TRBD2 call made by TCRdb goes unchecked. This CDR3 spans 16 amino acids. CDR1 is DFQATT and CDR2 is SNEGSKA in the germline V gene (reference sequence). The CDR3 loop is CSADISGRALYNEQFF.

The chain is built from TRBV6-2 or TRBV6-3 and TRBJ1-1. Per the germline V gene, CDR1 is MNHEY and CDR2 is SVGEGT. The CDR3 covers 13 residues. CDR3 sequence: CASSYAGPTEAFF.

The V and J genes are TRBV20-1 and TRBJ2-5; checking the TCRdb D call of TRBD2 is not possible without DNA. This CDR3 region has 14 residues. Germline V gives CDR1 DFQATT, CDR2 SNEGSKA (reference sequence). The CDR3 is CSARDGTSGETQYF.

This chain joins TRBV3-1 and TRBJ1-1. Germline values: CDR1 LGHDT, CDR2 YNNKEL (reference sequence). The CDR3 loop spans 14 amino acids. CDR3 sequence reads: CASSQVAENTEAFF.

This chain connects TRBV6-1 to TRBJ2-1; no DNA is available, so the TRBD1 call from TCRdb remains unchecked. CDR3 length: 15 amino acids. In germline, CDR1 is MNHNS, CDR2 SASEGT. Here the CDR3 reads CASTHDRGVYNEQFF.

The V and J genes are TRBV29-1 and TRBJ2-3; TCRdb calls TRBD1, which cannot be checked without DNA. The CDR3 has 17 amino acids. The germline CDR1 and CDR2 sequences are SQVTM and ANQGSEA. CDR3 protein: CSVGGTGDHPSTDTQYF.

The V and J genes are TRBV6-5 and TRBJ1-4; TCRdb gives TRBD1 as the D gene, but with no DNA this cannot be confirmed. CDR1 is MNHEY and CDR2 is SVGAGI in the germline V gene. The length of the CDR3 is 14 residues. This CDR3 reads CASTAQGTNEKLFF.

The chain employs TRBV11-2 and TRBJ2-7. The CDR3 sequence is 14 residues long. Germline CDR1 SGHAT, CDR2 FQNNGV. CDR3 amino acids: CASSLSGLPYEQYF.

This chain joins TRBV14 and TRBJ2-7; TCRdb names TRBD2, which stays unverified in the absence of DNA. The CDR3 spans 15 residues. The germline gives CDR1 SGHDN, CDR2 FVKESK. The CDR3: CASSLWTSGTYEQYF. The full variable domain, with the rest looked up from reference TRBV14 and TRBJ2-7, is EAGVTQFPSHSVIEKGQTVTLRCDPISGHDNLYWYRRVMGKEIKFLLHFVKESKQDESGMPNNRFLAERTGGTYSTLKVQPAELEDSGVYFCASSLWTSGTYEQYFGPGTRLTVT.

The rearrangement uses TRBV10-3 and TRBJ2-1; TCRdb indicates TRBD2, and absent DNA this call remains unverified. The germline V gene has CDR1 ENHRY and CDR2 SYGVKD. The CDR3 loop spans 18 amino acids. CDR3 sequence: CAISERLAGVSAVNEQFF.

The V call is TRBV15, the J call TRBJ1-1; TCRdb calls TRBD1, which cannot be checked without DNA. The CDR3 is 16 residues long. Germline CDR1 LNHNV, CDR2 YYDKDF (reference sequence). CDR3 protein: CATSRGDRGTNTEAFF.

Its frequency marks this clonotype as medium-sized. The chain uses TRBV5-1 and TRBJ2-7; TCRdb indicates TRBD1, and absent DNA this call remains unverified. Germline V lookup: CDR1 SGHRS, CDR2 YFSETQ. This CDR3 contains 13 residues. Here the CDR3 reads CASTTGQGNEQYF.

The rearrangement joins TRBV3-1 to TRBJ1-1. CDR1 and CDR2 (germline): LGHDT, YNNKEL (reference sequence). The CDR3 runs to 18 residues. The CDR3 protein is CASSHIGGSLPWDTEAFF.

V gene TRBV9 combines with J gene TRBJ2-3. Germline values: CDR1 SGDLS, CDR2 YYNGEE. CDR3 length: 14 residues. The CDR3 protein is CASSASGDTDTQYF. Supplemented by reference TRBV9 and TRBJ2-3, the full variable domain reads DSGVTQTPKHLITATGQRVTLRCSPRSGDLSVYWYQQSLDQGLQFLIQYYNGEERAKGNILERFSAQQFPDLHSELNLSSLELGDSALYFCASSASGDTDTQYFGPGTRLTVL.

The rearrangement uses TRBV20-1 and TRBJ2-3; with no DNA, the TCRdb D assignment of TRBD1 cannot be verified. Germline V CDR1 and CDR2: DFQATT, SNEGSKA (reference sequence). The CDR3 has 14 residues. The CDR3 reads CSAIKGGATDTQYF.

This chain links TRBV14 with TRBJ1-2. This CDR3 is 15 amino acids long. The V gene's germline CDR1 is SGHDN and CDR2 FVKESK. This CDR3 reads CASSQDMVTTYGYTF.

V is TRBV10-1 and J is TRBJ1-1; TCRdb gives TRBD1 as the D gene, but with no DNA this cannot be confirmed. The V gene's germline CDR1 is WNHNN and CDR2 SYGVQD (reference sequence). The CDR3 is 14 residues long. CDR3 residues: CASSDSERGDIAFF.

This chain joins TRBV2 and TRBJ1-1; no DNA is available, so the TRBD1 call from TCRdb remains unchecked. The CDR3 has 16 amino acids. Germline loops: CDR1 SNHLY, CDR2 FYNNEI. CDR3 sequence: CASIPMGTGDDTEAFF.

Measured by frequency, this clonotype is medium-sized. CDR3 loop: CASSSGFYGYTF. V and J are TRBV5-4 and TRBJ1-2; TCRdb gives TRBD1 as the D gene, but with no DNA this cannot be confirmed. The CDR3 runs 12 residues. CDR1 is SGHNT, CDR2 YYREEE, per germline (reference sequence).

The genes are TRBV3-1 and TRBJ1-2; there is no DNA to check the TCRdb D call of TRBD1. Germline V lookup: CDR1 LGHDT, CDR2 YNNKEL (reference sequence). This CDR3 spans 16 amino acids. CDR3 amino acids: CASSREHRTDNYGYTF. The full variable domain, in which reference TRBV3-1 and TRBJ1-2 provide the parts outside the CDR3, is DTAVSQTPKYLVTQMGNDKSIKCEQNLGHDTMYWYKQDSKKFLKIMFSYNNKELIINETVPNRFSPKSPDKAHLNLHINSLELGDSAVYFCASSREHRTDNYGYTFGSGTRLTVV.